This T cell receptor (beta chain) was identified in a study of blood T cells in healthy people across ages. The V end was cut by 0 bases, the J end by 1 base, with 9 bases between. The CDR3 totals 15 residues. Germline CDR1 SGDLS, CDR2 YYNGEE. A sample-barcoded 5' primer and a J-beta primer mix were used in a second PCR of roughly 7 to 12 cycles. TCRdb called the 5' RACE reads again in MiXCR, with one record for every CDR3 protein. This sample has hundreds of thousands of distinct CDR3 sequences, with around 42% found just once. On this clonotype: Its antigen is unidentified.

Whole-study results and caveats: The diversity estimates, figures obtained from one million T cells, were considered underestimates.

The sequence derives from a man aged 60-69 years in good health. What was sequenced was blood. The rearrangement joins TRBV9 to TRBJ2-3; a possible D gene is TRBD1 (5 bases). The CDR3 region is CASSVDWGRTDTQYF. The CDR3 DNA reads TGTGCCAGCAGCGTAGATTGGGGCCGCACAGATACGCAGTATTTT.